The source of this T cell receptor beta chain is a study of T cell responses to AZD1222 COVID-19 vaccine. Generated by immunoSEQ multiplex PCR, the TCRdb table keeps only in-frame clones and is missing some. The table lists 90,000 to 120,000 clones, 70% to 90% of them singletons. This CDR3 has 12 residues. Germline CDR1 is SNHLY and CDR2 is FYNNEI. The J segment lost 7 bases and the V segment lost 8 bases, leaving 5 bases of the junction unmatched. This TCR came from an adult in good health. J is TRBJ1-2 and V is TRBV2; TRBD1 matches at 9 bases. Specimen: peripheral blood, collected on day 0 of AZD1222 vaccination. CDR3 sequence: CASPGQGGGYTF. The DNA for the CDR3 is TGTGCCAGCCCGGGACAGGGAGGTGGCTACACCTTC.